Presented here are 10 T cell receptor beta chains from one specimen sequenced in a study of blood T cell repertoires in COVID-19. Profiling relied on immunoSEQ multiplex PCR, and the TCRdb table lists in-frame clones only, not all of them. Of over 200,000 clones listed, 80% to 90% are singletons. Sample: PBMCs or T cells enriched from blood (not recorded which). All receptors derive from a woman younger than 45 who had been exposed to COVID-19.

The chain combines TRBV6-2 or TRBV6-3 with TRBJ2-1; 15 bases are a match to TRBD2. CDR1 is MNHEY and CDR2 is SVGEGT in the germline V gene. J was trimmed by 4 bases and V by 0 bases; bases with no gene match: 1. The CDR3 runs 17 residues. CDR3 sequence reads: CASSYSGLAGGYNEQFF. The CDR3 region has the DNA TGTGCCAGCAGTTACTCGGGACTAGCGGGAGGTTACAATGAGCAGTTCTTC.

In nucleotides, the CDR3 is TGTGCCAGCAGCCCGACGGGGGACGGAAACACCATATATTTT. Translated: CASSPTGDGNTIYF. This chain joins TRBV7-3 and TRBJ1-3; possible D gene TRBD1, 5 bases. CDR3 length equals 14 residues. The germline gives CDR1 SGHTA, CDR2 FQGTGA. V lost 5 bases to trimming and J lost 4 bases, with 12 bases between them.

The genes are TRBV7-2 and TRBJ1-6, with D maybe TRBD1 (5 bases). The CDR3 runs to 15 residues. Trimming shortened V by 2 bases and J by 10 bases, and 15 bases separated the two germline ends. Germline values: CDR1 SGHTA, CDR2 FQGNSA. This CDR3 reads CASSLPSGQDSPLHF. CDR3 nucleotides: TGTGCCAGCAGCTTACCCTCAGGGCAGGACTCACCCCTCCACTTT.

The rearrangement uses TRBV5-6 and TRBJ1-3; no clear D gene. Trimming took off 7 bases at V and 4 bases at J, with 9 bases between the two ends. Germline CDR1 is SGHDT and CDR2 is YYEEEE. The CDR3 has 12 residues. CDR3 coding DNA: TGTGCCAGCTACGGCGGGGGAAACACCATATATTTT. This sequence encodes CASYGGGNTIYF.

This clone was recorded a few times. The rearrangement links TRBV7-8 to TRBJ1-1; weak D call: TRBD1 (6 bases). V lost 5 bases, J lost 6 bases, and 19 bases lay in between. CDR1 is SGHVS and CDR2 is FQNEAQ in the germline V gene. This CDR3 contains 15 residues. CDR3 residues: CASSPATGLVAEAFF. The CDR3 DNA sequence: TGTGCCAGCAGCCCGGCTACAGGGTTAGTGGCTGAAGCTTTCTTT. The entire variable domain, with the rest obtained from reference TRBV7-8 and TRBJ1-1, is as follows: GAGVSQSPRYKVAKRGQDVALRCDPISGHVSLFWYQQALGQGPEFLTYFQNEAQLDKSGLPSDRFFAERPEGSVSTLKIQRTQQEDSAVYLCASSPATGLVAEAFFGQGTRLTVV.

The V gene is TRBV7-6, the J gene TRBJ2-5; perhaps TRBD2 as D (6 bases). V was pared by 4 bases and J by 3 bases, with 9 bases between. The germline V gene encodes CDR1 SGHVS and CDR2 FNYEAQ. The length of the CDR3 is 13 residues. The DNA of the CDR3 is TGTGCCAGCAGCTCCTTAGCGGAAGAGACCCAGTACTTC. Its protein product is CASSSLAEETQYF.

J is TRBJ1-5 and V is TRBV7-2, with D possibly matching TRBD1 (5 bases). This CDR3 has 16 residues. Trimming pared 7 bases from V and 2 bases from J, leaving 18 bases between. CDR1 and CDR2 (germline): SGHTA, FQGNSA. The CDR3 spells CASTPWGRPGNQPQHF. The CDR3 DNA follows: TGTGCCAGCACCCCCTGGGGCAGGCCGGGCAATCAGCCCCAGCATTTT.

The rearrangement uses TRBV7-9 and TRBJ2-6, with 10 bases lining up with TRBD2. Germline CDR1 is SEHNR and CDR2 is FQNEAQ (reference sequence). The CDR3 runs to 17 residues. The V segment lost 5 bases and the J segment 0 bases; nucleotides outside the gene matches: 4. This CDR3 reads CASSPGLAISGANVLTF. In nucleotides, the CDR3 is TGTGCCAGCAGCCCGGGACTAGCGATCTCTGGGGCCAACGTCCTGACTTTC. Together with reference TRBV7-9 and TRBJ2-6, the CDR3 gives the full variable domain: DTGVSQNPRHKITKRGQNVTFRCDPISEHNRLYWYRQTLGQGPEFLTYFQNEAQLEKSRLLSDRFSAERPKGSFSTLEIQRTEQGDSAMYLCASSPGLAISGANVLTFGAGSRLTVL.

J is TRBJ1-2 and V is TRBV7-9; 8 bases agree with TRBD1. Losses at the gene ends were 5 bases for V and 4 bases for J; bases not matched to a gene: 9. This CDR3 has 15 residues. Per the germline V gene, CDR1 is SEHNR and CDR2 is FQNEAQ (reference sequence). The CDR3 sequence is CASSLGQGGPYGYTF. As DNA, the CDR3 is TGTGCCAGCAGCCTAGGACAGGGTGGCCCCTATGGCTACACCTTC.

The rearrangement links TRBV6-5 to TRBJ2-4; 7 bases match TRBD1. Germline V gene sequence: CDR1 MNHEY, CDR2 SVGAGI. This CDR3 is 16 amino acids long. V lost 2 bases, J lost 1 base, and 5 bases stayed unmatched. CDR3 sequence reads: CASSYDGDSAKNIQYF. CDR3 nucleotide sequence: TGTGCCAGCAGTTACGATGGGGACAGCGCCAAAAACATTCAGTACTTC.